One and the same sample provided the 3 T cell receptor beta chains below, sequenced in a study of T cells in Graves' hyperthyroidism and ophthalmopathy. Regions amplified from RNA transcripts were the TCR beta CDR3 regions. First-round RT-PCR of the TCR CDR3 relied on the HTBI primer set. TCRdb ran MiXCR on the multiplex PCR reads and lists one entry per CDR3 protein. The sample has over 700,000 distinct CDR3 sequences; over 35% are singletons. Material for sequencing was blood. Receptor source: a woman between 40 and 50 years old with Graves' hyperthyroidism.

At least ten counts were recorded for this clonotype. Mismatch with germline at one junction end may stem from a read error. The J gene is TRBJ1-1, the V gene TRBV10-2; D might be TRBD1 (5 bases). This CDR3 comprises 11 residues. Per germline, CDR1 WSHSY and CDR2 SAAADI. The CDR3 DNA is TGTGCCAGCAGCAGGGACACTGAAGCTTTCTTT. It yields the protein CASSRDTEAFF.

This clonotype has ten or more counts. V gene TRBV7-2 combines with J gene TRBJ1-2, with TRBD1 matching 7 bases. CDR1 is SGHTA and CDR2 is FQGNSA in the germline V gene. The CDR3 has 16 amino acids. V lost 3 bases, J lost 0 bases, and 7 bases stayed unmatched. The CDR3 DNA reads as TGTGCCAGCAGCTTTGTAGGGGGCTCATCTAACTATGGCTACACCTTC. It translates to CASSFVGGSSNYGYTF.

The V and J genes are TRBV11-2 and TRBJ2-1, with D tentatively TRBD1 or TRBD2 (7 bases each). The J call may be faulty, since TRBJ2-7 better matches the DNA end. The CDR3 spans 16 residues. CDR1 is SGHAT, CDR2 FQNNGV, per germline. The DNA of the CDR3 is TGTGCCAGCAGCTCCGTGGGAGGGGGCTCCTACAATGAGCAGTACTTC. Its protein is CASSSVGGGSYNEQYF.